The 27 T cell receptor beta chains presented below share a single source sample, sequenced in a study of cytomegalovirus exposure and HLA in healthy donors. PCR was performed using 60 Vbeta and 13 Jbeta primers. Measured with immunoSEQ multiplex PCR; TCRdb has only the in-frame clones, and not every one. In total, the table holds 60,000 to 70,000 clones. The sequencing sample was made of PBMCs. All receptors derive from a boy between 10 and 17 years old in good health and CMV-seronegative.

The chain recombines TRBV30 with TRBJ1-3; no definite D call. CDR1 and CDR2 (germline): GTSNPN, SVGIG (reference sequence). The V and J ends lost 3 bases and 3 bases respectively, with 9 bases between them. The CDR3 is 13 residues long. The DNA for the CDR3 is TGTGCCTGGAGAACGTCAGTTGGAAACACCATATATTTT. It encodes CAWRTSVGNTIYF.

The chain carries TRBV4-3 and TRBJ2-3, with 8 bases lining up with TRBD2. V shed 0 bases, J shed 5 bases, and the junction held 7 bases outside the gene matches. The CDR3 has 16 residues. From germline, CDR1 is LGHNA and CDR2 YSLEER. CDR3 nucleotide sequence: TGCGCCAGCAGCCAAGATCCAGCGGGAGTGGTAGATACGCAGTATTTT. This encodes CASSQDPAGVVDTQYF.

The CDR3 nucleotides read TGTGCCAGCAGCTCCTTTCCCCGGAGCGGTTCCACAGATACGCAGTATTTT. Its protein is CASSSFPRSGSTDTQYF. V gene TRBV7-2 combines with J gene TRBJ2-3, with D perhaps TRBD2 (5 bases). V was pared by 4 bases and J by 2 bases, with 19 bases between. The CDR3 consists of 17 residues. Germline CDR1 SGHTA, CDR2 FQGNSA.

V is TRBV6-1 and J is TRBJ2-5; D gene uncertain. The CDR3 loop spans 13 amino acids. The germline V and J ends were trimmed by 7 bases and 3 bases, with 12 bases remaining between them. CDR1 and CDR2 (germline): MNHNS, SASEGT. CDR3 DNA: TGTGCCAGCATGAGTGGCGGAGAAGAGACCCAGTACTTC. Its protein product is CASMSGGEETQYF.

The chain carries TRBV29-1 and TRBJ2-5; 15 bases match TRBD2. There are 17 residues in the CDR3. V was clipped by 1 base and J by 1 base; unmatched bases: 4. Germline V gene sequence: CDR1 SQVTM, CDR2 ANQGSEA. CDR3 loop: CSVEGTSGRAIQETQYF. For the CDR3, the DNA is TGCAGCGTTGAAGGGACTAGCGGGAGGGCTATCCAAGAGACCCAGTACTTC. The full variable domain, in which reference TRBV29-1 and TRBJ2-5 provide the parts outside the CDR3, is SAVISQKPSRDICQRGTSLTIQCQVDSQVTMMFWYRQQPGQSLTLIATANQGSEATYESGFVIDKFPISRPNLTFSTLTVSNMSPEDSSIYLCSVEGTSGRAIQETQYFGPGTRLLVL.

The chain links TRBV5-1 to TRBJ2-2; 10 bases line up with TRBD2. Germline V gives CDR1 SGHRS, CDR2 YFSETQ. J lost 4 bases, V lost 4 bases, and 13 bases had no gene match. This CDR3 contains 18 residues. The CDR3 sequence is CASSRMVEAGGITGELFF. CDR3 DNA: TGCGCCAGCAGCCGAATGGTAGAAGCGGGAGGGATCACCGGGGAGCTGTTTTTT.

V is TRBV6-4 and J is TRBJ2-1; 9 positions agree with TRBD2. CDR3 size: 15 residues. Germline CDR1 reads MRHNA; CDR2 reads SNTAGT. V gave up 4 bases and J gave up 3 bases; unmatched junction bases: 4. The CDR3 is CASSALREGYNEQFF. The CDR3 bases are TGTGCCAGCAGTGCCCTGCGGGAGGGCTACAATGAGCAGTTCTTC.

V usage is TRBV7-9 and J usage is TRBJ2-2; 9 bases are a match to TRBD1. CDR1 SEHNR and CDR2 FQNEAQ come from the germline V gene (reference sequence). Losses at the gene ends were 4 bases for V and 7 bases for J; bases not matched to a gene: 4. The CDR3 runs to 14 residues. This CDR3 is CASSSTGGIGELFF. The CDR3 coding sequence is TGTGCCAGCAGCTCGACAGGGGGTATCGGGGAGCTGTTTTTT.

The genes are TRBV5-1 and TRBJ2-7; D unresolved. Looked up from germline, CDR1 is SGHRS and CDR2 is YFSETQ. This CDR3 spans 16 amino acids. V was pared by 4 bases and J by 0 bases, with 17 bases between. CDR3 nucleotide sequence: TGCGCCAGCAGCCTTGACACGTCAACCACCTCCTACGAGCAGTACTTC. Amino acids: CASSLDTSTTSYEQYF.

The chain is built from TRBV2 and TRBJ1-6; TRBD1 matches at 7 bases. V gave up 5 bases and J gave up 9 bases; unmatched junction bases: 7. This CDR3 contains 14 residues. Germline V gene lookup returns CDR1 SNHLY and CDR2 FYNNEI. Here the CDR3 reads CASSWTGGGSPLHF. In DNA form, the CDR3 reads TGTGCCAGCAGTTGGACAGGCGGTGGTTCACCCCTCCACTTT. Full variable domain (rest looked up from reference TRBV2 and TRBJ1-6): EPEVTQTPSHQVTQMGQEVILRCVPISNHLYFYWYRQILGQKVEFLVSFYNNEISEKSEIFDDQFSVERPDGSNFTLKIRSTKLEDSAMYFCASSWTGGGSPLHFGNGTRLTVT.

The genes are TRBV19 and TRBJ2-3; 8 positions match TRBD2. With V trimmed by 5 bases and J by 0 bases, 4 bases remained unmatched. This CDR3 region has 15 residues. Germline values: CDR1 LNHDA, CDR2 SQIVND (reference sequence). CDR3 in amino acids: CASSSLAGSTDTQYF. CDR3 nucleotides: TGTGCCAGTAGTTCCTTAGCGGGGAGCACAGATACGCAGTATTTT.

The V gene is TRBV5-1, the J gene TRBJ2-1; 7 nucleotides align to TRBD1. Unmatched junction bases numbered 9, after V lost 0 bases and J lost 9 bases. The CDR3 is made up of 15 amino acids. Germline assignment: CDR1 SGHRS and CDR2 YFSETQ. CDR3 sequence reads: CASSLGPGTVVEQFF. For the CDR3, the DNA is TGCGCCAGCAGCTTGGGGCCCGGGACAGTTGTTGAGCAGTTCTTC.

The chain is built from TRBV1 and TRBJ2-7; the tabulated D call, TRBD2, remains unverified against the DNA. TRBV1 is listed as a pseudogene. The CDR3 is 15 amino acids. The CDR3 here is CTSSHPQEAGVEQYF. CDR3 DNA: TGCACCAGCAGCCATCCCCAAGAGGCGGGAGTGGAGCAGTACTTC.

This chain joins TRBV6-5 and TRBJ1-2, with D perhaps matching TRBD1 (6 bases). Deletions cut 4 bases from V and 10 bases from J, with 13 bases between. CDR3 size: 12 residues. Germline CDR1 MNHEY, CDR2 SVGAGI. The CDR3 nucleotides are TGTGCCAGCAGTTCACGAACAGGGTCCTACACCTTC. Its translation is CASSSRTGSYTF.

J is TRBJ1-1 and V is TRBV27; tentatively, D is TRBD1 (6 bases). V dropped 5 bases and J dropped 11 bases, with 21 bases sitting between them. The CDR3 spans 14 residues. CDR1 and CDR2 from the germline V gene are MNHEY and SMNVEV (reference sequence). As DNA, the CDR3 is TGTGCCAGCAGTCCGGATGGGACAAGGTTCTTGGCTTTCTTT. Its translation: CASSPDGTRFLAFF.

The chain combines TRBV7-9 with TRBJ1-1; D is unclear. The CDR3 consists of 19 residues. Germline V CDR1 and CDR2: SEHNR, FQNEAQ (reference sequence). Trimming cost V 0 bases and J 0 bases, with 20 bases left between them. The CDR3 reads CASSLARASRAGLNTEAFF. The DNA for the CDR3 is TGTGCCAGCAGCTTAGCGCGGGCCTCCCGGGCTGGCCTGAACACTGAAGCTTTCTTT.

DNA of the CDR3: TGTGCCAGCTCTCCAGGGGGCGAGGTACTGGGGGAGCAGTACTTC. Encoded protein: CASSPGGEVLGEQYF. The J gene is TRBJ2-7, the V gene TRBV18, with 8 bases aligning to TRBD1. This CDR3 is built from 15 residues. V lost 6 bases to trimming and J lost 7 bases; unmatched junction nucleotides: 14. CDR1 is KGHSH and CDR2 is LQKENI in the germline V gene.

The gene calls are TRBV19 and TRBJ2-5; weak D call: TRBD2 (6 bases). This CDR3 has 15 amino acids. Germline CDR1 and CDR2: LNHDA and SQIVND (reference sequence). Trimming stripped 6 bases from V and 1 base from J, with 15 bases between. Here the CDR3 reads CASSPMGGPQETQYF. In DNA form, the CDR3 reads TGTGCCAGTAGCCCGATGGGGGGACCCCAAGAGACCCAGTACTTC.

The chain employs TRBV11-2 and TRBJ2-3; TRBD2 matches at 7 bases. In germline, CDR1 is SGHAT, CDR2 FQNNGV. With 5 bases clipped from V and 6 bases from J, the junction kept 11 bases outside the gene matches. The CDR3 extends over 15 amino acids. CDR3 in amino acids: CASSTPGLPSDTQYF. CDR3 DNA: TGTGCCAGCAGCACGCCGGGACTACCCTCGGATACGCAGTATTTT.

The chain carries TRBV5-1 and TRBJ1-1; 9 positions agree with TRBD1. V lost 2 bases, J lost 4 bases, and 6 bases stayed unmatched. The germline V gene encodes CDR1 SGHRS and CDR2 YFSETQ. This CDR3 spans 15 amino acids. The CDR3 protein is CASSLTRDRATEAFF. DNA of the CDR3: TGCGCCAGCAGCTTAACTCGGGACAGGGCCACTGAAGCTTTCTTT. Looking up the rest from reference TRBV5-1 and TRBJ1-1 gives the full variable domain: KAGVTQTPRYLIKTRGQQVTLSCSPISGHRSVSWYQQTPGQGLQFLFEYFSETQRNKGNFPGRFSGRQFSNSRSEMNVSTLELGDSALYLCASSLTRDRATEAFFGQGTRLTVV.

The chain links TRBV5-1 to TRBJ1-4; tentative D call: TRBD1 (6 bases). CDR1 and CDR2 (germline): SGHRS, YFSETQ. The ends were cut back, 4 bases at V and 7 bases at J, with 14 bases in the middle. CDR3 length: 14 residues. The DNA for the CDR3 is TGCGCCAGCAGCATACAGGGTGAAGGTGAAAAACTGTTTTTT. The encoded protein is CASSIQGEGEKLFF.

The rearrangement uses TRBV2 and TRBJ1-2, with D tentatively TRBD1 (6 bases). This CDR3 comprises 14 residues. Germline CDR1 SNHLY, CDR2 FYNNEI. The V and J ends lost 7 bases and 4 bases respectively, with 16 bases between them. CDR3 DNA: TGTGCCAGCAACCTGGACAGTTGGGCCTATGGCTACACCTTC. Residues: CASNLDSWAYGYTF.

The chain's CDR3 is CASSHLQGSEKLFF. The CDR3 nucleotides are TGTGCCAGCAGTCACCTCCAAGGGAGCGAAAAACTGTTTTTT. This chain joins TRBV6-5 and TRBJ1-4; no firm D call. Germline CDR1 reads MNHEY; CDR2 reads SVGAGI. This CDR3 has 14 residues. V dropped 5 bases and J dropped 8 bases, with 15 bases sitting between them.

J is TRBJ1-1 and V is TRBV5-4; D may be TRBD1 (6 bases). The CDR3 totals 15 residues. V dropped 1 base and J dropped 5 bases, with 15 bases sitting between them. Germline V gene sequence: CDR1 SGHNT, CDR2 YYREEE (reference sequence). The CDR3 DNA reads as TGTGCCAGCAGCTTGAAGACAGGCTTTCCTACTGAAGCTTTCTTT. This gives the protein CASSLKTGFPTEAFF.

V gene TRBV2 combines with J gene TRBJ2-7, with D unclear. With 5 bases removed from V and 1 base from J, the gap between germline ends came to 9 bases. CDR1 and CDR2 from the germline V gene are SNHLY and FYNNEI. There are 13 residues in the CDR3. This CDR3 reads CASSKRESYEQYF. The CDR3 DNA reads TGTGCCAGCAGTAAACGAGAGTCCTACGAGCAGTACTTC.

The chain employs TRBV10-2 and TRBJ2-2; unclear D gene. The V end lost 7 bases, the J end lost 1 base, and 7 bases lay between the germline ends. CDR1 and CDR2 from the germline V gene are WSHSY and SAAADI. The CDR3 runs 13 residues. CDR3 residues: CASTDRNTGELFF. For the CDR3, the DNA is TGCGCCAGCACCGATAGGAACACCGGGGAGCTGTTTTTT.

The rearrangement joins TRBV11-2 to TRBJ2-5; D unclear. CDR3 length: 13 residues. CDR1 is SGHAT and CDR2 is FQNNGV in the germline V gene. The V gene lost 6 bases and the J gene lost 2 bases, with 10 bases spanning the gap. CDR3: CASRRPPQETQYF. The CDR3 DNA follows: TGTGCCAGCAGGCGGCCCCCTCAAGAGACCCAGTACTTC.